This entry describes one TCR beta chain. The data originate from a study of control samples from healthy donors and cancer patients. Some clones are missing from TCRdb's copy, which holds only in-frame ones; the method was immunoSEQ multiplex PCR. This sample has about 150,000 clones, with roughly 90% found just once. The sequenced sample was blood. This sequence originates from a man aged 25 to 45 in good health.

The CDR3 sequence is CASHRTGGNQPQHF. The CDR3 DNA is TGTGCCAGTCACCGGACAGGGGGCAATCAGCCCCAGCATTTT. The V and J genes are TRBV7-2 and TRBJ1-5; TRBD1 matches at 9 bases. CDR1 is SGHTA and CDR2 is FQGNSA in the germline V gene. V dropped 9 bases and J dropped 2; count of bases not matched to a gene: 5. There are 14 residues in the CDR3.